This T cell receptor (beta chain) was found in a study of CD8 T cells in Susac syndrome. CD8+ and CD4+ T cells from blood underwent TCR beta sequencing. The CDR3 loop spans 14 amino acids. Germline V gives CDR1 SNHLY, CDR2 FYNNEI. After removal of 7 bases from V and 1 base from J, the junction contained 6 bases not matched to a gene. After extraction with the RNeasy kit, about 0.5 to 1 ug of the RNA was reverse transcribed using random hexamers. An immunoSEQ multiplex PCR generated amplified TCR beta CDR3 products spanning 54 Vbeta and 13 Jbeta. Each CDR3 protein gets one entry after TCRdb re-called the immunoSEQ multiplex PCR reads with MiXCR. Of approximately 230,000 distinct CDR3 sequences in the sample, about 93% were seen once.

This sequence originates from a human donor with multiple sclerosis. The chain has TRBV2 and TRBJ1-1, with 7 bases fitting TRBD1. Sequencing was done on a sample of CD4+ T cells from PBMCs. CDR3: CASITDRANTEAFF. The CDR3 bases are TGTGCCAGCATTACAGACAGGGCGAACACTGAAGCTTTCTTT. The complete variable domain, with remaining parts taken from reference TRBV2 and TRBJ1-1, reads EPEVTQTPSHQVTQMGQEVILRCVPISNHLYFYWYRQILGQKVEFLVSFYNNEISEKSEIFDDQFSVERPDGSNFTLKIRSTKLEDSAMYFCASITDRANTEAFFGQGTRLTVV.